This T cell receptor beta chain was profiled in a study of blood T cell repertoires in COVID-19. At the level of the study: Samples came from the United States, Italy and Spain, spanning acute and convalescent COVID-19.

How the authors handled the data: Researchers report that nucleated cell counts were estimated from reference gene primer amplification. Using immunoSEQ multiplex PCR, the repertoire was profiled, and TCRdb retains in-frame clones only, with some absent. V, J and clone size derive from that table, while D and trimming were established from the DNA sequence. The sample records roughly 380,000 clones, more than 70% being singletons. The V end was cut by 4 bases, the J end by 4 bases, with 8 bases between. There are 12 residues in the CDR3. Germline values: CDR1 SEHNR, CDR2 FQNEAQ (reference sequence). This sequence was found in a woman aged 55-69 years with COVID-19, enrolled during active disease. This chain connects TRBV7-9 to TRBJ2-7; D is unresolved. The sample consisted of peripheral blood. The CDR3 DNA reads TGTGCCAGCAGCTATAGTCCGTACGAGCAGTACTTC. This translates into CASSYSPYEQYF.